This T cell receptor beta chain was found in a study of human T cells and chemical hapten exposure. Library construction involved attaching unique molecular identifiers to individual cDNA molecules, which allowed quantitative, reproducible TCR counting. TCRdb analysed the RACE reads with MiXCR anew, one entry per CDR3 protein. The data show some 400,000 distinct CDR3 sequences, 5.1% seen once. This clonotype was detected many times. Germline values: CDR1 LGHDT, CDR2 YNNKEL (reference sequence). There are 15 residues in the CDR3. After removal of 0 bases from V and 9 bases from J, the junction contained 8 bases not matched to a gene. Time point of the sample: pre-sensitization, week 0. Treatment given: therapeutic diphenylcyclopropenone sensitization with weekly scalp DPC.

This sequence was found in a woman aged 45-65 years with alopecia areata. Some clones in this sample may be carry-over from other donors' samples. The chain carries TRBV3-1 and TRBJ2-4; 7 bases align to TRBD2. This sample comprised whole blood, obtained in connection with sensitization to the hapten diphenylcyclopropenone (DPC). CDR3 protein: CASSQDPSGRSIQYF. In DNA, the CDR3 is TGTGCCAGCAGCCAAGATCCTAGCGGTAGGAGCATTCAGTACTTC.